Shown below are 26 T cell receptor beta chains from a single sample sequenced in a study of shared clonotypes between healthy human individuals. The naive CD8 population came from CD45RO-negative cells selected for CCR7, without terminally differentiated effector memory CD45RA+ cells. Profiling relied on immunoSEQ multiplex PCR, and the TCRdb table lists in-frame clones only, not all of them. The table has about 590,000 clones, less than 97% seen once. Sequencing was performed on naive CD8+ T cells sorted from blood. These receptors were taken from a woman in her 30s in good health.

The chain is built from TRBV11-2 and TRBJ2-7; TRBD1 or TRBD2 may be the D gene (5 bases each). V lost 0 bases and J 2 bases, leaving 11 bases between the germline ends. The germline CDR1 and CDR2 sequences are SGHAT and FQNNGV. The CDR3 covers 15 residues. CDR3 in DNA: TGTGCCAGCAGCTTAGAGGTGGGACCCCCCTACGAGCAGTACTTC. Its translation: CASSLEVGPPYEQYF.

V gene TRBV5-1 combines with J gene TRBJ2-7, with TRBD1 as a possible D gene (6 bases). In germline, CDR1 is SGHRS, CDR2 YFSETQ. Trimming stripped 3 bases from V and 5 bases from J, with 9 bases between. CDR3 length: 12 amino acids. DNA of the CDR3: TGCGCCAGCAGCTCCGGACAGAACGAGCAGTACTTC. It codes for CASSSGQNEQYF.

V is TRBV19 and J is TRBJ2-7; 7 bases align to TRBD1. Per germline, CDR1 LNHDA and CDR2 SQIVND (reference sequence). V lost 1 base, J lost 4 bases, and 4 bases stayed unmatched. CDR3 length: 14 amino acids. This chain's CDR3 is CASSIGRQGYEQYF. CDR3 coding DNA: TGTGCCAGTAGTATAGGGAGACAGGGATACGAGCAGTACTTC. The variable domain in full, completed from reference TRBV19 and TRBJ2-7, reads DGGITQSPKYLFRKEGQNVTLSCEQNLNHDAMYWYRQDPGQGLRLIYYSQIVNDFQKGDIAEGYSVSREKKESFPLTVTSAQKNPTAFYLCASSIGRQGYEQYFGPGTRLTVT.

This clone was found once. As DNA, the CDR3 is TGTGCCAGCAGCGGCAGGGGTCGGGAGGGCTATGGCTACACCTTC. It translates to CASSGRGREGYGYTF. The chain links TRBV9 to TRBJ1-2; maybe TRBD1 (6 bases). The CDR3 spans 15 residues. CDR1 and CDR2 (germline): SGDLS, YYNGEE. The germline V and J ends were trimmed by 3 bases and 4 bases, with 16 bases remaining between them.

The chain recombines TRBV7-9 with TRBJ2-7; unclear D gene. With 5 bases removed from V and 7 bases from J, the gap between germline ends came to 21 bases. Looked up from germline, CDR1 is SEHNR and CDR2 is FQNEAQ (reference sequence). The CDR3 contains 15 residues. CDR3 sequence (DNA): TGTGCCAGCAGCCCTGACTTTCTTCAGGCCCCGGAGCAGTACTTC. Its translation is CASSPDFLQAPEQYF.

The chain employs TRBV28 and TRBJ2-7; D unresolved. V gave up 6 bases and J gave up 2 bases, with 8 bases separating them. CDR1 and CDR2 from the germline V gene are MDHEN and SYDVKM. This CDR3 has 12 residues. CDR3 protein: CASRGRTYEQYF. CDR3 in DNA: TGTGCCAGCAGAGGCCGAACCTACGAGCAGTACTTC.

The genes are TRBV19 and TRBJ1-1; possible D gene TRBD1, 5 bases. CDR3 length: 17 amino acids. The germline V gene encodes CDR1 LNHDA and CDR2 SQIVND (reference sequence). V lost 1 base and J lost 4, with 19 bases in between. CDR3 protein: CASSIAHPNWGTTEAFF. The CDR3 coding sequence is TGTGCCAGTAGTATAGCTCACCCTAATTGGGGGACCACTGAAGCTTTCTTT.

The V and J genes are TRBV5-8 and TRBJ2-3; a weak D match, TRBD2 (5 bases). Germline assignment: CDR1 SGHTS and CDR2 YDEGEE. V was shortened by 0 bases and J by 0 bases, with 14 bases between the two germline ends. The CDR3 loop spans 17 amino acids. CDR3 sequence (DNA): TGTGCCAGCAGCTTGGCAAGGGCTCGCGGGAGCACAGATACGCAGTATTTT. Translation: CASSLARARGSTDTQYF.

This sequence joins TRBV5-6 and TRBJ1-2; 11 bases agree with TRBD1. Germline V gene sequence: CDR1 SGHDT, CDR2 YYEEEE. The ends lost 7 bases at V and 7 bases at J; junction bases unmatched: 3. This CDR3 is built from 12 residues. The CDR3 region has the DNA TGTGCCAGCGGACAGGGGGCATTTGGCTACACCTTC. This codes for CASGQGAFGYTF.

V gene TRBV28 combines with J gene TRBJ2-3; perhaps TRBD2 as D (6 bases). Trimming pared 5 bases from V and 3 bases from J, leaving 12 bases between. Germline CDR1 and CDR2: MDHEN and SYDVKM. CDR3 length equals 14 residues. This CDR3 reads CASSPEDYTDTQYF. CDR3 nucleotides: TGTGCCAGCAGTCCAGAGGACTATACAGATACGCAGTATTTT.

On this clone: The sample carries other DNA sequences with the same CDR3. J is TRBJ2-7 and V is TRBV5-1; D uncertain. Germline assignment: CDR1 SGHRS and CDR2 YFSETQ. The CDR3 loop spans 13 amino acids. V dropped 0 bases and J dropped 1 base, with 5 bases sitting between them. The CDR3 protein is CASSLEVSYEQYF. CDR3 DNA sequence: TGCGCCAGCAGCTTGGAAGTATCCTACGAGCAGTACTTC.

Regarding this clone: This sample also contains other DNA sequences that code for the same CDR3. The V gene is TRBV27, the J gene TRBJ2-1, with TRBD1 identical over 9 bases. CDR1 is MNHEY and CDR2 is SMNVEV in the germline V gene (reference sequence). V gave up 5 bases and J gave up 3 bases; unmatched junction bases: 5. This CDR3 has 15 residues. CDR3 amino acids: CASSLGQGFYNEQFF. The CDR3 DNA follows: TGTGCCAGCAGTCTTGGACAGGGGTTCTACAATGAGCAGTTCTTC.

The chain is built from TRBV7-8 and TRBJ1-5, with D possibly being TRBD1 (5 bases). V lost 4 bases to trimming and J lost 6 bases, with 19 bases between them. Germline CDR1 SGHVS, CDR2 FQNEAQ. The CDR3 runs to 16 residues. CDR3 in DNA: TGTGCCAGCAGCTCATACCCCAACGGGGGTAGTCAGCCCCAGCATTTT. It is translated as CASSSYPNGGSQPQHF.

This chain uses TRBV5-5 with TRBJ2-7; 7 bases are a match to TRBD1. Looked up from germline, CDR1 is SGHKS and CDR2 is YYEKEE (reference sequence). The ends lost 3 bases at V and 3 bases at J; junction bases unmatched: 9. The CDR3 is 15 amino acids. The CDR3 is CASSWGLAGGYEQYF. Here the CDR3 DNA reads TGTGCCAGCAGCTGGGGATTGGCAGGGGGCTACGAGCAGTACTTC.

This chain uses TRBV9 with TRBJ2-3, with TRBD2 as a possible D gene (7 bases). The length of the CDR3 is 15 residues. V was pared by 4 bases and J by 3 bases, with 15 bases between. Per germline, CDR1 SGDLS and CDR2 YYNGEE. CDR3: CASSPDGGATDTQYF. The DNA for the CDR3 is TGTGCCAGCAGCCCCGATGGGGGGGCGACAGATACGCAGTATTTT.

The rearrangement uses TRBV9 and TRBJ2-5; 14 bases fit TRBD2. The J call may be faulty, since TRBJ2-7 better matches the DNA end. This CDR3 has 16 amino acids. Looked up from germline, CDR1 is SGDLS and CDR2 is YYNGEE. The CDR3 loop reads CASSETSGRASREQYF. In nucleotides, the CDR3 is TGTGCCAGCAGCGAGACTAGCGGGAGGGCCTCCCGCGAGCAGTACTTC.

The CDR3 spells CASSTIWGNEQFF. CDR3 nucleotides: TGCGCCAGCAGTACGATTTGGGGCAATGAGCAGTTCTTC. The V call is TRBV10-1, the J call TRBJ2-1; D is uncertain. Germline V gene data show CDR1 as WNHNN and CDR2 as SYGVQD (reference sequence). CDR3 length: 13 amino acids. Deletions cut 5 bases from V and 6 bases from J, with 11 bases between.

This chain joins TRBV27 and TRBJ2-4; the D call may be TRBD1 or TRBD2 (5 bases each). Germline V gene data show CDR1 as MNHEY and CDR2 as SMNVEV (reference sequence). Trimming shortened V by 6 bases and J by 1 base, and 10 bases separated the two germline ends. The CDR3 consists of 14 residues. The CDR3 DNA is TGTGCCAGCAGCGGGGACGCGGCCAAAAACATTCAGTACTTC. It encodes CASSGDAAKNIQYF.

V gene TRBV29-1 combines with J gene TRBJ2-1, with D maybe TRBD1 (6 bases). V was trimmed by 7 bases and J by 4 bases, leaving 11 bases between them. The germline V gene has CDR1 SQVTM and CDR2 ANQGSEA. The CDR3 covers 12 residues. Here the CDR3 DNA reads TGCAGCGCCCGGGACATATACAATGAGCAGTTCTTC. This encodes CSARDIYNEQFF.

A note on this clone: Additional DNA sequences in this sample encode the identical CDR3. This chain connects TRBV13 to TRBJ2-1; D gene uncertain. Germline V gene lookup returns CDR1 PRHDT and CDR2 FYEKMQ (reference sequence). Trimming removed 0 bases at V and 7 bases at J, with 7 bases between. The CDR3 has 13 amino acids. The CDR3 spells CASSLGLGNEQFF. CDR3 in DNA: TGTGCCAGCAGCTTAGGCTTGGGGAATGAGCAGTTCTTC.

The V gene is TRBV2, the J gene TRBJ2-7, with a possible D match to TRBD1 (5 bases). The CDR3 spans 12 residues. Germline-derived CDR1 and CDR2 are SNHLY and FYNNEI. V lost 0 bases to trimming and J lost 6 bases, with 6 bases between them. The CDR3 region has the DNA TGTGCCAGCAGTGAAGCAGGGGCCGAGCAGTACTTC. Its protein product is CASSEAGAEQYF.

This chain links TRBV28 with TRBJ1-1, with a possible D match to TRBD1 (5 bases). Trimming stripped 7 bases from V and 1 base from J, with 13 bases between. Germline CDR1 and CDR2: MDHEN and SYDVKM. CDR3 size: 14 residues. CDR3 loop: CASTHRQRNTEAFF. The CDR3 DNA sequence: TGTGCCAGCACCCACCGACAGAGGAACACTGAAGCTTTCTTT. The full variable domain, rest sourced from reference TRBV28 and TRBJ1-1, is DVKVTQSSRYLVKRTGEKVFLECVQDMDHENMFWYRQDPGLGLRLIYFSYDVKMKEKGDIPEGYSVSREKKERFSLILESASTNQTSMYLCASTHRQRNTEAFFGQGTRLTVV.

This clone was seen a single time. V and J are TRBV29-1 and TRBJ2-1; TRBD2 aligns across 12 bases. CDR3 size: 13 residues. J lost 5 bases, V lost 6 bases, and 2 bases had no gene match. Germline V gene data show CDR1 as SQVTM and CDR2 as ANQGSEA. CDR3 amino acids: CSVRLAGDNEQFF. The CDR3 DNA is TGCAGCGTAAGACTAGCGGGAGACAATGAGCAGTTCTTC.

V usage is TRBV11-2 and J usage is TRBJ2-2; D possibly corresponds to TRBD2 (6 bases). The CDR3 is 19 amino acids. Between the trimmed V and J ends, which lost 1 base and 0 bases, there was a span of 18 bases. The germline V gene encodes CDR1 SGHAT and CDR2 FQNNGV. The CDR3 DNA sequence: TGTGCCAGCAGCTTAGTCCCCTCTAGCGCCCTAGCGAACACCGGGGAGCTGTTTTTT. Protein: CASSLVPSSALANTGELFF.

The J gene is TRBJ2-2, the V gene TRBV1; the D segment call TRBD2 is taken from the table without a DNA check. TRBV1 constitutes a pseudogene. CDR3 length: 14 residues. Here the CDR3 reads CTSSPSGNTGELFF. In DNA, the CDR3 is TGCACCAGCAGCCCAAGCGGGAACACCGGGGAGCTGTTTTTT.

On this clone itself: At the DNA level, this CDR3 is encoded by other sequences in the same sample as well. J is TRBJ2-1 and V is TRBV5-6, with no clear D. Trimming removed 2 bases at V and 6 bases at J, with 6 bases between. The CDR3 loop spans 12 amino acids. The V gene's germline CDR1 is SGHDT and CDR2 YYEEEE. The CDR3 nucleotides are TGTGCCAGCAGCTTTGTCGGCAATGAGCAGTTCTTC. Its protein is CASSFVGNEQFF.